The T cell receptor beta chain under discussion was sequenced for a study of blood T cell repertoires in COVID-19 (dated by TCRdb to the early 2020s). In terms of the full investigation: The collaborator samples originated in the United States, Italy and Spain and spanned the acute and convalescent phases of COVID-19. The prospective study material was composed of cDNA or gDNA derived from T cells, B-cell-depleted T cells, or PBMCs. Subjects who had been exposed to COVID-19, were actively infected with it, or had recovered from it provided the deeply sampled blood TCRbeta repertoires that made up the dataset. The repertoires were made available in a free public database intended to serve as a resource for research on the immune response to SARS-CoV-2. The samples were drawn from the first 160 participants of the ongoing ImmuneRACE study and from 1,254 subjects provided by 6 global collaborators. Nearly every sample came with metadata listing a de-identified subject ID, COVID-19 status, age in years and sex. HLA class I and class II types, where available, came from metadata supplied by the sample provider rather than from assay-based typing.

The CDR3 starts with the cysteine, ends with the phenylalanine, and has 14 residues. Of all the DNA, just the CDR3 is kept, 42 bases in frame from base 1. The germline V end is reduced by 5 bases and the J end by 5 bases; junction bases left unmatched: 7. The germline V gene specifies SGHTA as CDR1 and FQGNSA as CDR2. With regard to this clone: Its antigen specificity is not known. Base qualities are not recorded, but no much larger clone differs from it by a single base.

The collaborating institutions used their own protocols to collect whole blood in K2EDTA tubes. Collaborator samples were shipped for TCRbeta analysis as frozen whole blood, isolated PBMCs, or DNA extracted from either sample type. TCRbeta CDR3 regions were amplified from genomic DNA by means of the immunoSEQ Assay, a bias-controlled multiplex PCR. The paper's data handling went like this. Within the assay, amplification of reference gene primers was used to estimate how many nucleated cells each sample contained. To quantify the absolute abundance of each unique TCRbeta CDR3 rearrangement, sequence reads were collapsed and filtered. For each sample, productive Simpson clonality was calculated as the square root of Simpson's diversity index across productive rearrangements. TCRdb provides this immuneACCESS table in a form limited to in-frame rearrangements. Some clones are lacking; in checked studies, under half of them reflect an unresolved V gene, and why the rest are absent is not known. V and J calls and clone size are given by that table; D and trimming were obtained from the DNA. Here the sample has roughly 260,000 clones; 80% to 90% occur a single time. Clones ranked in the top ten supply 2% to 3% of the sample.

Here is what the overall study found, with its caveats: How much clinical and demographic metadata was included differed by source and by participant, and the metadata was provided uncurated.

The rearrangement joined TRBV7-2 to TRBJ2-7; TRBD1 aligns with 9 central bases. The source of this sequence is a woman aged 45-65 years with acute or convalescent COVID-19. The sample consisted of peripheral blood. The CDR3 is CASSPNRGLNEQYF. In nucleotides, the sequence is TGTGCCAGCAGCCCTAACAGGGGGCTTAACGAGCAGTACTTC. With the portions outside the CDR3 filled from the reference TRBV7-2 and TRBJ2-7 genes, the complete variable region becomes GAGVSQSPSNKVTEKGKDVELRCDPISGHTALYWYRQSLGQGLEFLIYFQGNSAPDKSGLPSDRFSAERTGGSVSTLTIQRTQQEDSAVYLCASSPNRGLNEQYFGPGTRLTVT.